A selection of T cell receptor beta chains follows, all from one sample in a study of post-analysis software for immune sequencing data. From the PCR reads, TCRdb called clonotypes with MiXCR, one entry per CDR3 protein. The sample consists of about 620,000 distinct CDR3 sequences, 44% of them appearing once. The sequenced sample was blood. The receptors shown here come from a girl aged 10 to 17 with multiple sclerosis. CDR3s include the opening cysteine and the closing phenylalanine or tryptophan. A D gene is named only where the DNA matches it firmly. Expanded clones are given a class, and other clones once, few, many or no size at all.

v_gene	d_gene	j_gene	abundance	len	CDR3nt	CDR3aa
TRBV29-1	TRBD1	TRBJ2-5	-	13	TGCAGCGTTGTCTCTGGACAGGGGGGGACCCAGTACTTC	CSVVSGQGGTQYF
TRBV6-5	-	TRBJ2-3	-	12	TGTGCCAGCAGTTCCGAGACAGAAGAGCAGTATTTT	CASSSETEEQYF
TRBV6-5	-	TRBJ2-3	many	13	TGTGCCAGCAGTTTGTTATGGGGAGATACGCAGTATTTT	CASSLLWGDTQYF
TRBV4-2	-	TRBJ2-6	many	15	TGTGCCAGCAGCCAAGACAACTCTGGGGCCAACGTCCTGACTTTC	CASSQDNSGANVLTF
TRBV20-1	TRBD2	TRBJ2-7	few	14	TGCAGTGCTAGGGGACTAGGGGACTCCTACGAGCAGTACTTC	CSARGLGDSYEQYF
TRBV7-8	-	TRBJ2-5	-	14	TGTGCCAGCAGCTTAGTGGAGGGAGTGGAGACCCAGTACTTC	CASSLVEGVETQYF
TRBV20-1	-	TRBJ2-7	few	15	TGCAGTGCTAGTAGTCCATCGGCAGGCCCGTACGAGCAGTACTTC	CSASSPSAGPYEQYF
TRBV9	-	TRBJ2-7	many	13	TGTGCCAGCAGCGTAGGAAGTTCCTACGAGCAGTACTTC	CASSVGSSYEQYF
TRBV10-3	TRBD2	TRBJ2-1	few	14	TGTGCCATCAGACCGGGACTAGCGGAGAATGAGCAGTTCTTC	CAIRPGLAENEQFF
TRBV7-2	TRBD2	TRBJ2-7	-	14	TGTGCCAGCAGCCAAGAGGGACTAGCGGAAAGGCAGTACTTC	CASSQEGLAERQYF
TRBV5-1	-	TRBJ1-1	-	15	TGCGCCAGCAGCTTGTTTGGGGGAGGTGACACTGAAGCTTTCTTT	CASSLFGGGDTEAFF
TRBV5-1	-	TRBJ2-7	-	14	TGCGCCAGCAGCTTGGAGGGGGGGTCCAACGAGCAGTACTTC	CASSLEGGSNEQYF
TRBV3-1	-	TRBJ2-3	-	15	TGTGCCAGCAGCCAAGTAGGCAGGGTCGCAGATACGCAGTATTTT	CASSQVGRVADTQYF
TRBV5-1	TRBD1	TRBJ2-7	-	15	TGCGCCAGCAGCTTTGAAGGGACAGGGGGCTACGAGCAGTACTTC	CASSFEGTGGYEQYF
TRBV2	TRBD2	TRBJ2-3	few	15	TGTGCCAGCATCACTAGCGGGGGGCGAGCAGATACGCAGTATTTT	CASITSGGRADTQYF
TRBV27	-	TRBJ2-6	many	16	TGTGCCAGCAGTTTATTTGGAGGGACTGGGGCCAACGTCCTGACTTTC	CASSLFGGTGANVLTF
TRBV6-5	-	TRBJ1-2	-	12	TGTGCCAGCAGTCGAGGGGAAGGTGGCTACACCTTC	CASSRGEGGYTF
TRBV7-9	TRBD2	TRBJ2-3	-	15	TGTGCCAGCAGCCGAGCGGGGAGTATTGGAGATACGCAGTATTTT	CASSRAGSIGDTQYF
TRBV4-1	-	TRBJ2-7	few	15	TGCGCCAGCAGCCAAAGTATACGGGTTCTGGACGAGCAGTACTTC	CASSQSIRVLDEQYF
TRBV12-3/TRBV12-4	-	TRBJ2-5	-	14	TGTGCCAGCAGCTCTCGAACAACCCAAGAGACCCAGTACTTC	CASSSRTTQETQYF
TRBV5-1	-	TRBJ2-5	-	15	TGCGCCAGCAGCTTGCTAGGGGCAGGGCAAGAGACCCAGTACTTC	CASSLLGAGQETQYF
TRBV20-1	-	TRBJ2-3	few	15	TGCAGTGCTAGCCCACCAGAGTCTAGCACAGATACGCAGTATTTT	CSASPPESSTDTQYF
TRBV18	-	TRBJ1-1	-	16	TGTGCCAGCTCACCGACGACAGGCCCGATGAACACTGAAGCTTTCTTT	CASSPTTGPMNTEAFF
TRBV12-3/TRBV12-4	-	TRBJ2-1	few	15	TGTGCCAGCACCGACCGGGGGGCTTCCTACAATGAGCAGTTCTTC	CASTDRGASYNEQFF
TRBV20-1	-	TRBJ2-7	-	13	TGCAGTGCTAGAGAAACAGGGATGGGCGAGCAGTACTTC	CSARETGMGEQYF
TRBV29-1	-	TRBJ2-7	-	12	TGCAGCGTTGAACAGGGGACGGGGGAGCAGTACTTC	CSVEQGTGEQYF
TRBV5-1	TRBD1	TRBJ2-1	-	15	TGCGCCAGCAGCTTGATCACAGGGGTCTACAATGAGCAGTTCTTC	CASSLITGVYNEQFF
TRBV20-1	-	TRBJ1-2	few	12	TGCAGTGCCGTCGGGTCCTCTAGCGGCTACACCTTC	CSAVGSSSGYTF
TRBV2	-	TRBJ2-1	-	14	TGTGCCAGCAGTTGGACCCTCTACCTCAATGAGCAGTTCTTC	CASSWTLYLNEQFF
TRBV2	TRBD2	TRBJ2-1	-	15	TGTGCCAGCAGACCGGGACTAGCGGGGAGCAATGAGCAGTTCTTC	CASRPGLAGSNEQFF
TRBV6-6	-	TRBJ2-7	few	17	TGTGCCAGCAGTTACTCGAGTCTAGCAACCACTAACTACGAGCAGTACTTC	CASSYSSLATTNYEQYF
TRBV18	TRBD1	TRBJ2-1	-	14	TGTGCCAGCTCACCCGGGACAGCGAACAATGAGCAGTTCTTC	CASSPGTANNEQFF
TRBV29-1	-	TRBJ2-1	-	14	TGCAGTCATAACCGGGACTCCAACCTCTATGAGCAGTTCTTC	CSHNRDSNLYEQFF
TRBV5-1	TRBD2	TRBJ2-7	-	15	TGCGCCAGCAACCCTAGCGGGGCCTACTCCTACGAGCAGTACTTC	CASNPSGAYSYEQYF
TRBV5-1	TRBD1	TRBJ2-7	once	15	TGCGCCAGCAGCCTAACAGGGGCCTCGAGCTGCGAGCAGTACTTC	CASSLTGASSCEQYF
TRBV29-1	TRBD1	TRBJ2-6	few	15	TGCAGCGTTGCCGGGACAGTCACGGGGGCCAACGTCCTGACTTTC	CSVAGTVTGANVLTF
TRBV13	TRBD1	TRBJ2-1	once	15	TGTGCCAGCACACACCGGGACAGGAGCCGGCCTGAGCAGTTCTTC	CASTHRDRSRPEQFF
TRBV5-1	TRBD1	TRBJ2-7	-	18	TGCGCCAGCAGCTTGGCCGACGCCCCGCCGGGACAGGGAGGCGAGCAGTACTTC	CASSLADAPPGQGGEQYF
TRBV12-3/TRBV12-4	-	TRBJ2-5	-	16	TGTGCCAGCAGTTTCCTCGTCGGGTCGGGTCGGGTGACCCAGTACTTC	CASSFLVGSGRVTQYF
TRBV20-1	-	TRBJ2-3	once	13	TGCAGTGCTATACCGGCCGTTTTGGATACGCAGTATTTT	CSAIPAVLDTQYF
TRBV12-3/TRBV12-4	-	TRBJ1-1	-	16	TGTGCCAGCAGTTTAGGGCAGGGGTACTCGAACACTGAAGCTTTCTTT	CASSLGQGYSNTEAFF
TRBV12-3/TRBV12-4	TRBD1	TRBJ2-5	-	12	TGTGCCAGCGGACACAGGGGAATGACCCAGTACTTC	CASGHRGMTQYF
TRBV5-1	TRBD1	TRBJ2-3	-	17	TGCGCCAGCAGCCAACGGACAGGACGGGACATATACGATACGCAGTATTTT	CASSQRTGRDIYDTQYF
TRBV20-1	TRBD2	TRBJ2-3	-	12	TGCAGTGCAGTCGCTAGCGGGAAAACGCAGTATTTT	CSAVASGKTQYF
TRBV15	TRBD2	TRBJ2-1	-	16	TGTGCCACCAGCAGAGATCTAGCGGGGGGGAAGAATGAGCAGTTCTTC	CATSRDLAGGKNEQFF
TRBV27	TRBD2	TRBJ2-7	few	17	TGTGCCAGCAGTTTAACTTCAAGGACTAGCGGGCAACACGAGCAGTACTTC	CASSLTSRTSGQHEQYF
TRBV29-1	TRBD1	TRBJ2-1	-	14	TGCAGCGTTGGTTCAGGGGGCTCCTACAATGAGCAGTTCTTC	CSVGSGGSYNEQFF
TRBV6-4	TRBD1	TRBJ2-1	-	12	TGTGCCAGCAGTGCCCAGGGGGATGAGCAGTTCTTC	CASSAQGDEQFF
TRBV12-3/TRBV12-4	-	TRBJ2-7	-	14	TGTGCCAGCATCCTATCCGGCTCCTACAATGAGCAGTACTTC	CASILSGSYNEQYF
TRBV7-2	TRBD1	TRBJ1-5	-	15	TGTGCCAGCAGCTTACAGACAGGGGTTAATCAGCCCCAGCATTTT	CASSLQTGVNQPQHF
TRBV7-8	TRBD2	TRBJ2-5	few	14	TGTGCCAGCAGCCGGGGAGGGCCTCAGCAGACCCAGTACTTC	CASSRGGPQQTQYF